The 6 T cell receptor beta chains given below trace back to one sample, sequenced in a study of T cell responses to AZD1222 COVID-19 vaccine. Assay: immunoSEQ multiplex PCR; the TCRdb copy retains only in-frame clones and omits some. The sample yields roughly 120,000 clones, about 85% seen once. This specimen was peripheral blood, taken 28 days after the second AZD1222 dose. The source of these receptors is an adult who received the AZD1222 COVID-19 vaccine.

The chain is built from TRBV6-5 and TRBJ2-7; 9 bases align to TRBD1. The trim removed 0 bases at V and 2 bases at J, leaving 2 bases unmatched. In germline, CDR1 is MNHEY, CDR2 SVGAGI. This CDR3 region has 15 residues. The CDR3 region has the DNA TGTGCCAGCAGTTACTCACAGGGGGCGACCTACGAGCAGTACTTC. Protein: CASSYSQGATYEQYF.

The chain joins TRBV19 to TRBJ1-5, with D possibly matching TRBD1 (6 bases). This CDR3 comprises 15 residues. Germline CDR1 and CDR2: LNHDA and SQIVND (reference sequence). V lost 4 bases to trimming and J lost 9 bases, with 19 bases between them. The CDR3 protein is CASSTGQRPSGPQHF. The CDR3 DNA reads TGTGCCAGTAGTACCGGACAGCGCCCCTCAGGGCCCCAGCATTTT. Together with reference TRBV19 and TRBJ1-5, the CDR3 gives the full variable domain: DGGITQSPKYLFRKEGQNVTLSCEQNLNHDAMYWYRQDPGQGLRLIYYSQIVNDFQKGDIAEGYSVSREKKESFPLTVTSAQKNPTAFYLCASSTGQRPSGPQHFGDGTRLSIL.

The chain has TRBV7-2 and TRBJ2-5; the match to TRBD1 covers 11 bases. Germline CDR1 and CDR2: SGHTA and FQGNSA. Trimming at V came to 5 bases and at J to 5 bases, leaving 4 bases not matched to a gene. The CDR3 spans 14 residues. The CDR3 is CASSMGQGGETQYF. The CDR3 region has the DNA TGTGCCAGCAGCATGGGACAGGGGGGGGAGACCCAGTACTTC.

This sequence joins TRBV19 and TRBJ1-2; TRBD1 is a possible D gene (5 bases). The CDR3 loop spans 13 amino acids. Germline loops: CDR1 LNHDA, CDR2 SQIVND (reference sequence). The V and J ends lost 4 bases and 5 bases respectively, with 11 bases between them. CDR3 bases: TGTGCCAGTAGTAGTAGACAGAAATATGGCTACACCTTC. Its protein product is CASSSRQKYGYTF. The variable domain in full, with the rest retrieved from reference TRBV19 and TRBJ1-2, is DGGITQSPKYLFRKEGQNVTLSCEQNLNHDAMYWYRQDPGQGLRLIYYSQIVNDFQKGDIAEGYSVSREKKESFPLTVTSAQKNPTAFYLCASSSRQKYGYTFGSGTRLTVV.

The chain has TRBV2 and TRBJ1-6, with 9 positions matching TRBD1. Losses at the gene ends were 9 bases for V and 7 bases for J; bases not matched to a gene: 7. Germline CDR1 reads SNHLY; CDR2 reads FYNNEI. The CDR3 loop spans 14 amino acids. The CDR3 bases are TGTGCCAGAAAGACAGGGGGAAGGAATTCACCCCTCCACTTT. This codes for CARKTGGRNSPLHF.

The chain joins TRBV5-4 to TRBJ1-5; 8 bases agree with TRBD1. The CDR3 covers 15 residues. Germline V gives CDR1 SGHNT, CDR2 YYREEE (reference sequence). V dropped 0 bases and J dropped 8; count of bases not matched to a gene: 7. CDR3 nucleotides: TGTGCCAGCAGCTTGGGGGGATCACAGGGGGAGCCCCAGCATTTT. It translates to CASSLGGSQGEPQHF.